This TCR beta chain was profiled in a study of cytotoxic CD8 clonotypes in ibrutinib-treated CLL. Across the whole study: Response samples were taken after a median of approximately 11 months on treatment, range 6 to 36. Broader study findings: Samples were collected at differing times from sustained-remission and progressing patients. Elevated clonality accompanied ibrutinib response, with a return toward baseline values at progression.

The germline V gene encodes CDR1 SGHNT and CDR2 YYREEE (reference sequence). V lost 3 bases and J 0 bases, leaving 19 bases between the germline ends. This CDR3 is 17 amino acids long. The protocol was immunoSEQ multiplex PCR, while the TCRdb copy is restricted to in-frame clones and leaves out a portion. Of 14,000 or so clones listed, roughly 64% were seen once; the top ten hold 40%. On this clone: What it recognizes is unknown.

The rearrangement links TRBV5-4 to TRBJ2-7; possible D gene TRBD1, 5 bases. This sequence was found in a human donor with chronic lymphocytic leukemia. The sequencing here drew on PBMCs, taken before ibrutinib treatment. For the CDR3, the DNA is TGTGCCAGCAGCTATCCCGACAGCCACCCTAGCTCCTACGAGCAGTACTTC. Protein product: CASSYPDSHPSSYEQYF.